The clone carrying this T cell receptor beta chain was detected a few times. The antigen is undetermined. This record comes from a study of breast tumors, draining lymph nodes, adjacent tissues. Study findings and constraints: Tumor and nontumor repertoires were significantly more similar in luminal-like than in basal-like breast cancer.

TCRdb re-called the multiplex PCR reads through MiXCR, storing one row per CDR3 protein. The sample has roughly 110,000 distinct CDR3 sequences, less than 40% seen once. Breast cancer patients provided tissue from their axillary draining lymph nodes. Trimming removed 6 bases from V and 4 bases from J, with 12 bases in between. Looked up from germline, CDR1 is MNHEY and CDR2 is SVGAGI. The CDR3 totals 14 residues. Sequencing input: axillary lymph node tissue. The clonotype originates from a female donor with breast cancer. Some clones in this sample may be carry-over from other donors' samples. The rearrangement links TRBV6-5 to TRBJ1-4; D is perhaps TRBD1 (5 bases). The CDR3 DNA follows: TGTGCCAGCAGCCCCGGGGGATTTAATGAAAAACTGTTTTTT. This sequence encodes CASSPGGFNEKLFF.